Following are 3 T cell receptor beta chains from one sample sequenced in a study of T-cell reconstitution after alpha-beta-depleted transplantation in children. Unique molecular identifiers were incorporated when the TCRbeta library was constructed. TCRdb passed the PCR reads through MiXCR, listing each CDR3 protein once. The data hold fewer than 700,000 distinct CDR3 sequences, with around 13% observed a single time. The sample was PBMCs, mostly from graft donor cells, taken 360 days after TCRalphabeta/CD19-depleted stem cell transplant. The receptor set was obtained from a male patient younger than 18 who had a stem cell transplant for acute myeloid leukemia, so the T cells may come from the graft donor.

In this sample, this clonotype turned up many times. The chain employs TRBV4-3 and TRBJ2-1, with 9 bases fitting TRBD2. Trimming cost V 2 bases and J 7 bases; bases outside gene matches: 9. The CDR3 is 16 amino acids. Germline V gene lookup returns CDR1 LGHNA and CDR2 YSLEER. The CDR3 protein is CASSQKAGGGFNEQFF. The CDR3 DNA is TGCGCCAGCAGCCAAAAAGCGGGAGGTGGTTTTAATGAGCAGTTCTTC.

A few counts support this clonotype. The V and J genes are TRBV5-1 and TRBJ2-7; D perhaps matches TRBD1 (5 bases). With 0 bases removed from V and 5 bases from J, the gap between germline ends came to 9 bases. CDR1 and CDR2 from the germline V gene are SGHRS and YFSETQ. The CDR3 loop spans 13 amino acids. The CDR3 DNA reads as TGCGCCAGCAGCTTGGTTCTAGGGGACGAGCAGTACTTC. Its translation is CASSLVLGDEQYF.

CDR3 residues: CASSTHPDRPPTYEQYF. The CDR3 coding sequence is TGTGCCAGCAGCACCCACCCTGACAGGCCGCCCACCTACGAGCAGTACTTC. The chain couples TRBV7-9 to TRBJ2-7, with a tentative D call TRBD1 (6 bases). This CDR3 is built from 17 residues. The V end was cut by 5 bases, the J end by 2 bases, with 22 bases between. Per the germline V gene, CDR1 is SEHNR and CDR2 is FQNEAQ (reference sequence).